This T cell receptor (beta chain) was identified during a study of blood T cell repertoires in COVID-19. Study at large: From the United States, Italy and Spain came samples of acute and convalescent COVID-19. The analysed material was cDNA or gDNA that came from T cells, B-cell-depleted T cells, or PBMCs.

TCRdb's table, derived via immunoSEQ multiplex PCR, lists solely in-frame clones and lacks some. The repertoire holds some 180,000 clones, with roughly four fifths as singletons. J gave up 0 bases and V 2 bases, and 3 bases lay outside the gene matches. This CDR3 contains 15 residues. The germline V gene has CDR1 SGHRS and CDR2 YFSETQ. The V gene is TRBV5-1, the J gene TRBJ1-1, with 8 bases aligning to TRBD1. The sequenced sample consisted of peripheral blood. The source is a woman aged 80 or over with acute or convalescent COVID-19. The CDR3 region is CASSLQGEVNTEAFF. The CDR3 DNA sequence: TGCGCCAGCAGCTTACAGGGGGAAGTGAACACTGAAGCTTTCTTT.